A single sample gave rise to the 19 T cell receptor beta chains below, sequenced in a study of cytomegalovirus exposure and HLA in healthy donors. PCR used 60 Vbeta primers and 13 Jbeta primers. Using immunoSEQ multiplex PCR, the repertoire was profiled, and TCRdb retains in-frame clones only, with some absent. The sample lists about 130,000 clones, just under 85% occurring once. Material: PBMCs. These receptors were obtained from a boy aged 2 to 10 in good health and CMV-seronegative.

The rearrangement links TRBV11-2 to TRBJ2-7; 9 bases map to TRBD2. V gave up 3 bases and J gave up 2 bases; unmatched junction bases: 5. This CDR3 comprises 15 residues. Germline CDR1 is SGHAT and CDR2 is FQNNGV. The CDR3 region has the DNA TGTGCCAGCAGCTTTCAGCGGGGGGTGCCCTACGAGCAGTACTTC. Protein: CASSFQRGVPYEQYF.

The rearrangement joins TRBV19 to TRBJ2-3, with 8 bases aligning to TRBD1. The CDR3 runs 14 residues. V shed 7 bases, J shed 1 base, and the junction held 4 bases outside the gene matches. Germline assignment: CDR1 LNHDA and CDR2 SQIVND (reference sequence). The DNA of the CDR3 is TGTGCCAGTAATATGACAGGGGGCACAGATACGCAGTATTTT. It translates to CASNMTGGTDTQYF.

The table lists this clone with a count of one. The rearrangement links TRBV5-1 to TRBJ2-2; possible D gene TRBD2, 5 bases. V lost 3 bases and J lost 6, with 12 bases in between. CDR1 is SGHRS, CDR2 YFSETQ, per germline. The CDR3 is 14 amino acids. The CDR3 DNA sequence: TGCGCCAGCAGCTCGCCCCTCGGGGCCGGGGAGCTGTTTTTT. This translates into CASSSPLGAGELFF.

The chain employs TRBV6-5 and TRBJ2-1; TRBD2 might be the D (6 bases). V was trimmed by 6 bases and J by 6 bases, leaving 12 bases between them. This CDR3 spans 13 amino acids. Germline V gene lookup returns CDR1 MNHEY and CDR2 SVGAGI. This CDR3 is CASSPTGGNEQFF. CDR3 in DNA: TGTGCCAGCAGCCCCACCGGGGGCAATGAGCAGTTCTTC.

V is TRBV19 and J is TRBJ2-7; 9 positions agree with TRBD1. The CDR3 has 15 amino acids. After removal of 4 bases from V and 1 base from J, the junction contained 5 bases not matched to a gene. The germline V gene encodes CDR1 LNHDA and CDR2 SQIVND (reference sequence). CDR3 coding DNA: TGTGCCAGTAGTAGAGCCGGGACAGGGTCCTACGAGCAGTACTTC. Its translation is CASSRAGTGSYEQYF.

The chain joins TRBV7-8 to TRBJ2-2, with a tentative D call TRBD2 (5 bases). From germline, CDR1 is SGHVS and CDR2 FQNEAQ. Trimming took off 0 bases at V and 1 base at J, with 12 bases between the two ends. The CDR3 has 17 amino acids. CDR3 DNA: TGTGCCAGCAGCTTAGCCGCGGGTCAGCTGAACACCGGGGAGCTGTTTTTT. Translation gives CASSLAAGQLNTGELFF. The full variable domain, its missing parts supplied by reference TRBV7-8 and TRBJ2-2, is GAGVSQSPRYKVAKRGQDVALRCDPISGHVSLFWYQQALGQGPEFLTYFQNEAQLDKSGLPSDRFFAERPEGSVSTLKIQRTQQEDSAVYLCASSLAAGQLNTGELFFGEGSRLTVL.

The gene calls are TRBV6-6 and TRBJ2-7; the D is unclear. This CDR3 contains 13 residues. The V end lost 8 bases, the J end lost 6 bases, and 17 bases lay between the germline ends. Germline V gene data show CDR1 as MNHNY and CDR2 as SVGAGI (reference sequence). The chain's CDR3 is CASLGAQSSEQYV. The CDR3 DNA is TGTGCCAGCCTAGGAGCTCAGTCGAGCGAGCAGTACGTC.

This chain joins TRBV30 and TRBJ1-5; D ambiguous. CDR3 length equals 11 residues. Germline-derived CDR1 and CDR2 are GTSNPN and SVGIG (reference sequence). The V and J ends lost 6 bases and 1 base respectively, with 4 bases between them. The CDR3 coding sequence is TGTGCCTGTGGCAGCAATCAGCCCCAGCATTTT. The encoded protein is CACGSNQPQHF.

About this clone itself: A junction end diverges from the germline sequence, so it may reflect a read error. This rearrangement joins TRBV9 to TRBJ1-2, with unresolved D. Germline lookup yields CDR1 SGDLS and CDR2 YYNGEE. The length of the CDR3 is 15 residues. This chain's CDR3 is CASSVERRGSYDYTF. The CDR3 nucleotides are TGTGCCAGCAGCGTAGAGAGGAGAGGCAGCTATGACTACACCTTC.

V gene TRBV10-2 combines with J gene TRBJ2-7; tentative D call: TRBD1 (5 bases). The germline CDR1 and CDR2 sequences are WSHSY and SAAADI. CDR3 length: 13 residues. V lost 4 bases and J 4 bases, leaving 11 bases between the germline ends. The CDR3 bases are TGCGCCAGCAGTGTCGACAGATCTTACGAGCAGTACTTC. Its protein product is CASSVDRSYEQYF.

The chain recombines TRBV5-1 with TRBJ1-1; maybe TRBD1 (5 bases). This CDR3 is built from 14 residues. From germline, CDR1 is SGHRS and CDR2 YFSETQ. Trimming left V 1 base short and J 1 base short, with 8 bases between. In DNA form, the CDR3 reads TGCGCCAGCAGCTTGAAAGGGGAGAACACTGAAGCTTTCTTT. It codes for CASSLKGENTEAFF.

This clone came up a few times. The V call is TRBV6-1, the J call TRBJ1-1; possible D gene TRBD1, 5 bases. Trimming left V 1 base short and J 4 bases short, with 13 bases between. The germline gives CDR1 MNHNS, CDR2 SASEGT. The CDR3 sequence is 15 residues long. The chain's CDR3 is CASSEVGGGSTEAFF. The CDR3 DNA follows: TGTGCCAGCAGTGAAGTGGGCGGGGGGAGCACTGAAGCTTTCTTT.

The rearrangement uses TRBV7-9 and TRBJ2-2; a weak D match, TRBD2 (5 bases). V was pared by 5 bases and J by 6 bases, with 19 bases between. The germline gives CDR1 SEHNR, CDR2 FQNEAQ (reference sequence). The CDR3 loop spans 16 amino acids. CDR3 DNA sequence: TGTGCCAGCAGCATAGACCAGGCCCAGGAGGCCGGGGAGCTGTTTTTT. As protein: CASSIDQAQEAGELFF.

This sequence joins TRBV6-4 and TRBJ1-2; TRBD1 is a possible D gene (5 bases). Trimming removed 11 bases at V and 8 bases at J, with 21 bases between. CDR1 MRHNA and CDR2 SNTAGT come from the germline V gene. The CDR3 runs 13 residues. This CDR3 reads CAARGDQVGGYTF. The DNA of the CDR3 is TGTGCCGCGCGGGGGGACCAGGTTGGCGGCTACACCTTC.

The chain joins TRBV10-1 to TRBJ2-5; TRBD1 is a possible D gene (5 bases). The CDR3 sequence is 15 residues long. Germline V gene sequence: CDR1 WNHNN, CDR2 SYGVQD (reference sequence). Trimming removed 0 bases at V and 8 bases at J, with 16 bases between. CDR3 in amino acids: CASSESVGRDLTQYF. CDR3 nucleotides: TGCGCCAGCAGTGAGTCAGTTGGCAGGGATCTAACCCAGTACTTC.

This chain joins TRBV7-6 and TRBJ1-1; possible D gene TRBD1, 5 bases. Trimming pared 4 bases from V and 6 bases from J, leaving 15 bases between. The CDR3 is 14 amino acids. In germline, CDR1 is SGHVS, CDR2 FNYEAQ. CDR3 protein: CASSSSEGEAEAFF. DNA for the CDR3: TGTGCCAGCAGCTCATCCGAAGGGGAAGCTGAAGCTTTCTTT. The full variable domain, completed using reference TRBV7-6 and TRBJ1-1, is GAGVSQSPRYKVTKRGQDVALRCDPISGHVSLYWYRQALGQGPEFLTYFNYEAQQDKSGLPNDRFSAERPEGSISTLTIQRTEQRDSAMYRCASSSSEGEAEAFFGQGTRLTVV.

The chain links TRBV11-2 to TRBJ2-7; 8 nucleotides match TRBD2. Losses at the gene ends were 7 bases for V and 0 bases for J; bases not matched to a gene: 11. This CDR3 comprises 16 residues. Germline V gene sequence: CDR1 SGHAT, CDR2 FQNNGV. Written as DNA, the CDR3 is TGTGCCAGCACCAACCCCGGGACTAGTTCCTCCTACGAGCAGTACGTC. Encoded protein: CASTNPGTSSSYEQYV.

This chain uses TRBV19 with TRBJ1-1, with no clear D. Germline-derived CDR1 and CDR2 are LNHDA and SQIVND (reference sequence). This CDR3 has 11 residues. Trimming shortened V by 6 bases and J by 3 bases, and 5 bases separated the two germline ends. The CDR3 region has the DNA TGTGCCAGTAGACTCTACACTGAAGCTTTCTTT. This translates into CASRLYTEAFF.

On this clone itself: The junction differs from germline at one of its ends, possibly a read error. The chain is built from TRBV19 and TRBJ1-1; 8 bases agree with TRBD1. Germline V gives CDR1 LNHDA, CDR2 SQIVND (reference sequence). CDR3 length: 16 amino acids. This CDR3 reads CVSSPRTGMMNTEAFF. The CDR3 DNA sequence: TGTGTCAGTAGTCCTAGGACAGGGATGATGAACACTGAAGCTTTCTTT.